The T cell receptor beta chain described here comes from a study of T cell changes during pregnancy in multiple sclerosis. The CDR3 is 14 residues long. V gave up 6 bases and J gave up 5 bases; unmatched junction bases: 4. CDR1 and CDR2 from the germline V gene are MRHNA and SNTAGT. Produced via immunoSEQ multiplex PCR; TCRdb's table is partial and in-frame only. Of roughly 40,000 clones in the sample, around 92% were seen once. This receptor was identified in a female donor with multiple sclerosis, enrolled in a pregnancy study. The J gene is TRBJ1-6, the V gene TRBV6-4; 7 bases align to TRBD1. The sample here was CD4+ T cells from peripheral blood mononuclear cells, taken after pregnancy. CDR3: CASRLGTDNSPLHF. In nucleotides, the CDR3 is TGTGCCAGCAGGCTCGGGACAGATAATTCACCCCTCCACTTT.